The rows below give T cell receptor beta chains drawn from one sample of a study of vaccination effects on CD4 cells after COVID-19. No antigen has been identified for these receptors. The protocol was immunoSEQ multiplex PCR, while the TCRdb copy is restricted to in-frame clones and leaves out a portion. The repertoire holds fewer than 85,000 clones, with less than 80% as singletons. This sample comprised CD4+ T cells from PBMCs cultured with HCoV-OC43 spike peptides, obtained after COVID-19 vaccination. All receptors come from a human donor who received a COVID-19 vaccine. Each CDR3 is given with its conserved first and last residue. The order of the fields is V gene, CDR3 protein.

TRBV28	CASTTNIGGGYNEQFF
TRBV6-1	CASSELWVRETQYF
TRBV5-1	CASSLVPFWGGASQETQYF
TRBV9	CASSVDTNYGYTF
TRBV7-2	CASSLSVGGSQPQHF
TRBV5-5	CASSLGVWYGYTF
TRBV3-1/TRBV3-2	CASSLLDPYNEQFF
TRBV6-2/TRBV6-3	CASSYSGRVGYGYTF
TRBV25-1	CASSPAGGYGYTF
TRBV30	CAWSVIGELFF
TRBV19	CASSLMTGSMNTEAFF
TRBV6-5	CASSYASGGAQETQYF
TRBV28	CASSFSRQGYGYTF
TRBV5-1	CASSTGGGFYGYTF
TRBV18	CASSSNPGQASGANVLTF
TRBV6-5	CASSYSSGNNEQFF
TRBV14	CASSQDLGLSGVLAKNIQYF
TRBV19	CASSPPTGRGATNEKLFF
TRBV2	CASSIANYGYTF
TRBV29-1	CSVAQPGGYGYTF
TRBV14	CASSQYSPGTGELFF
TRBV12-2	CASGLGVGPEQGFGGDQPQHF
TRBV5-1	CASSLSGALYNEQFF
TRBV12-3/TRBV12-4	CASSFEQGNTQYF
TRBV5-5	CASSPGVNTEAFF
TRBV19	CASSIPSGVNTEAFF
TRBV10-2	CASCMETVNYGYTF
TRBV5-8	CASPTYPRTVNTEAFF
TRBV4-3	CASSQDLTTDTQYF
TRBV19	CASSQVRGETQYF
TRBV2	CASRLAERGEQFF
TRBV24-1	CATSDPNRGQGYHNEQFF
TRBV10-1	CASSETGAAGGYNEQFF
TRBV10-2	CASKGAGDTQYF
TRBV11-1	CASSLAPNTLYGYTF
TRBV28	CASSLFGTHNTEAFF
TRBV21-1	CASSKKNRSSYNSPLHF
TRBV24-1	CATSAVVGSHTEAFF
TRBV5-4	CASSWGAAKNTGELFF
TRBV6-5	CASNQGADGYTF
TRBV10-1	CASSEGATWGGELFF
TRBV6-5	CASSRTGGWYNEQFF
TRBV5-5	CASSPITANLAKNIQYF
TRBV5-1	CATAEGNGYGYTF
TRBV7-3	CASSQTGLQPQHF
TRBV5-1	CASSAGRYGYTF
TRBV11-2	CASSLGFATDTQYF
TRBV5-1	CASSLLEGTEAFF
TRBV2	CASNEGGDTEAFF
TRBV5-6	CASSWQWDTQYF
TRBV7-8	CASTPVSGVLTQYF
TRBV5-5	CASSSRDRIETQYF
TRBV2	CASKQGAGYGYTF
TRBV19	CASSITGTTNTIYF
TRBV9	CASSEEPPGRTSGNTIYF
TRBV11-3	CASSAGLARYTGELFF
TRBV9	CASSPRGGSTDTQYF
TRBV5-6	CASSLTSGGMDSTDTQYF
TRBV14	CASSQRGPGQGVATNEKLFF
TRBV7-9	CASSITSFPYNEQFF